This record covers a single T cell receptor (beta chain). The CDR3 totals 12 residues. Germline CDR1 SGHNT, CDR2 YYREEE (reference sequence). V lost 0 bases to trimming and J lost 5 bases, with 6 bases between them. Seattle researchers signed up patients amid active infection and tracked them longitudinally. The data are from a study of blood T cell repertoires in COVID-19. At the level of the study: Whether acute or convalescent, the COVID-19 samples came from the United States, Italy and Spain.

Original processing notes: Cell counts per sample came from amplifying reference gene primers. Some clones are missing from TCRdb's copy, which holds only in-frame ones; the method was immunoSEQ multiplex PCR. The V and J calls and clone size come from that table; D and trimming were worked out from the DNA. This sample has around 160,000 clones; 80% to 90% occur once, and the top ten carry approximately 8%. The V call is TRBV5-4, the J call TRBJ2-7; TRBD1 might be the D (5 bases). The TCR comes from a woman aged 55-75 years with COVID-19, enrolled during active disease. The sample taken for sequencing was peripheral blood. The CDR3 DNA reads TGTGCCAGCAGCTTGGGCAGGGACGAGCAGTACTTC. Its protein is CASSLGRDEQYF.